This is a list of T cell receptor beta chains from one sample in a study of CD8 T cells in ankylosing spondylitis. TCRdb processed the 5' RACE reads anew with MiXCR; each CDR3 protein has one entry. The top ten clones hold approximately 1% of a sample with around 480,000 distinct CDR3 sequences, over 15% of them seen once. Sequencing was done on a sample of blood, either unsorted or a sorted T cell fraction (not recorded which). Receptors originate from a male donor with ankylosing spondylitis. The CDR3 runs from the conserved cysteine through the conserved F or W. The D gene is left open where the match is weak. Rows give clone size only sometimes, using once, few, many, or a class for an expanded clone.

>.|few|TRBJ1-2|TRBV20-1
TGCAGTGCTCTGCCGGACATATCCTATGGCTACACCTTC
CSALPDISYGYTF
>.|.|TRBJ2-5|TRBV11-2
TGTGCCAGCAGCTTAGGAGGGCCCTGGGGAACCCAGTACTTC
CASSLGGPWGTQYF
>TRBD1|.|TRBJ2-3|TRBV9
TGTGCCAGCAGCGTGAGACAGGGGTCCACAGATACGCAGTATTTT
CASSVRQGSTDTQYF
>.|.|TRBJ1-2|TRBV6-1
TGTGCCAGCAGTCCTCGGGTATATGGCTACACCTTC
CASSPRVYGYTF
>TRBD2|few|TRBJ2-5|TRBV4-3
TGCGCCAGCAGCCAGTCAAGCGGGGGCGTCGGAATAGAGACCCAGTACTTC
CASSQSSGGVGIETQYF
>TRBD2|few|TRBJ2-7|TRBV5-1
TGCGCCAGCAGCGAACTAGCGGGAGTGTCTTACGAGCAGTACTTC
CASSELAGVSYEQYF
>TRBD1|.|TRBJ2-3|TRBV27
TGTGCCAGCAGTTCAGCGGACAGGGGAGCAAGAGATACGCAGTATTTT
CASSSADRGARDTQYF
>.|.|TRBJ2-7|TRBV24-1
TGTGCCAGTCTTGAAAACGGGGTCTACGAGCAGTACTTC
CASLENGVYEQYF
>TRBD1|few|TRBJ1-6|TRBV2
TGTGCCAGCAGTACCGGGACAGGGCATTCACCCCTCCACTTT
CASSTGTGHSPLHF
>TRBD2|many|TRBJ2-1|TRBV24-1
TGTGCCACCAGTGATAGGGGAGGGCCGAGGAATGAGCAGTTCTTC
CATSDRGGPRNEQFF
>.|.|TRBJ2-3|TRBV10-3
TGTGCCACCCGAGCCGGGACTCTTACAGATACGCAGTATTTT
CATRAGTLTDTQYF
>TRBD1|many|TRBJ2-2|TRBV5-1
TGCGCCAGCAGCGATTCAGGGACAGCCGGGGAGCTGTTTTTT
CASSDSGTAGELFF
>.|many|TRBJ1-5|TRBV7-6
TGTGCCAGCAGCTTAGTGACAGGCGATCAGCCCCAGCATTTT
CASSLVTGDQPQHF
>TRBD2|many|TRBJ2-5|TRBV7-9
TGTGCCAGCAGCCAAGGACTAGCGCCTCCACGGGAGACCCAGTACTTC
CASSQGLAPPRETQYF
>TRBD2|.|TRBJ2-1|TRBV6-1
TGTGCCAGCAGACTAGCGGGAAATATCGATGAGCAGTTCTTC
CASRLAGNIDEQFF
>TRBD1|.|TRBJ2-5|TRBV28
TGTGCCAGCAGTTTAGGGACAGCGAGGGAGACCCAGTACTTC
CASSLGTARETQYF
>.|.|TRBJ1-1|TRBV25-1
TGTGCCAGCAGTGAGTTGGGACAAAGGAACACTGAAGCTTTCTTT
CASSELGQRNTEAFF
>TRBD2|.|TRBJ2-1|TRBV27
TGTGCCAGCAGTTCCCCCTCTCGGGGTCTAGCGGGGGGTGAGCAGTTCTTC
CASSSPSRGLAGGEQFF
>TRBD2|.|TRBJ2-1|TRBV5-6
TGTGCCAGCAGGAGATTTTTTTGGCGGGAGGGTTTCTCCTACAATGAGCAGTTCTTC
CASRRFFWREGFSYNEQFF
>.|.|TRBJ2-5|TRBV15
TGTGCCACCAGCAGAGGCCCCACAGGGCATGGGACCCAGTACTTC
CATSRGPTGHGTQYF
>.|few|TRBJ1-5|TRBV6-5
TGTGCCAGCAGTTACTCAGGGAGGGATCAGCCCCAGCATTTT
CASSYSGRDQPQHF
>.|few|TRBJ1-2|TRBV4-1
TGCGCCAGCAGCCCAGACCCAGCTAACTATGGCTACACCTTC
CASSPDPANYGYTF
>.|.|TRBJ1-6|TRBV5-1
TGCGCCAGCACCTCGACAGACGCCTCGATCCTCCACTTT
CASTSTDASILHF
>TRBD1|many|TRBJ1-2|TRBV12-3/TRBV12-4
TGTGCCAGCGGAGAGACAGGGGCTAACTATGGCTACACCTTC
CASGETGANYGYTF
>TRBD1|few|TRBJ1-5|TRBV7-6
TGTGCCAGCAGCTTGGGACAGGGCCCCCCGAATAGCAATCAGCCCCAGCATTTT
CASSLGQGPPNSNQPQHF
>.|few|TRBJ2-7|TRBV7-9
TGTGCCAGCAGCACCGACACAAGAAGCTCCTACGAGCAGTACTTC
CASSTDTRSSYEQYF
>.|.|TRBJ2-7|TRBV20-1
TGCAGTGCAAGACTTAGCGGACCAACCTCCTACGAGCAGTACTTC
CSARLSGPTSYEQYF
>.|.|TRBJ2-7|TRBV12-3/TRBV12-4
TGTGCCAGCAGTCCCCAAAAGGGAGGGGGGCACGAGCAGTACTTC
CASSPQKGGGHEQYF
>.|many|TRBJ2-5|TRBV29-1
TGCAGCGTTGTCTTCTTAGGTAGCCAAGAGACCCAGTACTTC
CSVVFLGSQETQYF
>.|.|TRBJ1-1|TRBV28
TGTGCCAGCAGTTTAATGGGGACCCTGGGCACTGAAGCTTTCTTT
CASSLMGTLGTEAFF
>TRBD2|.|TRBJ2-2|TRBV4-1
TGCGCCAGCAGTTGGACGGGGGGAACGATCGGGGAGCTGTTTTTT
CASSWTGGTIGELFF
>.|few|TRBJ2-3|TRBV10-3
TGTGCCATCGGTCCCCTCACAGATACGCAGTATTTT
CAIGPLTDTQYF
>TRBD1|many|TRBJ2-1|TRBV7-2
TGTGCCAGCAGCGATAGCGTTGTCAGGGGGAATGAGCAGTTCTTC
CASSDSVVRGNEQFF
>TRBD1|few|TRBJ2-2|TRBV5-1
TGCGCCAGCCAAGACAGGGTGAACACCGGGGAGCTGTTTTTT
CASQDRVNTGELFF
>TRBD2|many|TRBJ2-5|TRBV9
TGTGCCAGCAGCGTGACTAGCGGGATAGGAGAGACCCAGTACTTC
CASSVTSGIGETQYF
>.|many|TRBJ2-1|TRBV29-1
TGCAGCTCGGAAGAGGCGGGCCGCTCCTACAATGAGCAGTTCTTC
CSSEEAGRSYNEQFF
>TRBD1|.|TRBJ1-1|TRBV20-1
TGCAGTGCTAGAGATAAGGGGGCCAGGGCTGAAGCTTTCTTT
CSARDKGARAEAFF